The 2 T cell receptor beta chains given below trace back to one sample, sequenced in a study of early T cells in non-severe SARS-CoV-2 infection. TCRdb re-called the 5' RACE reads through MiXCR, storing one row per CDR3 protein. Among more than 55,000 distinct CDR3 sequences listed, about 4.6% were seen once. Sequenced here: whole blood, sampled at baseline. Receptors were obtained from an adult who was a healthcare worker with PCR-confirmed SARS-CoV-2 infection or an uninfected control (not recorded which). The donor label of this sample is uncertain.

The table lists this clonotype with many counts. The V call is TRBV27, the J call TRBJ2-7; D is tentatively TRBD1 or TRBD2 (5 bases each). Germline CDR1 reads MNHEY; CDR2 reads SMNVEV (reference sequence). Trimming stripped 8 bases from V and 4 bases from J, with 12 bases between. There are 12 residues in the CDR3. The CDR3 protein is CASVGVGYEQYF. The DNA for the CDR3 is TGTGCCAGCGTGGGGGTTGGGTACGAGCAGTACTTC.

This clonotype was recorded at least ten times. V gene TRBV29-1 combines with J gene TRBJ2-2; 11 nucleotides match TRBD1. Germline V gene lookup returns CDR1 SQVTM and CDR2 ANQGSEA. Trimming took 1 base from V and 4 from J; bases not matched to a gene: 14. This CDR3 comprises 19 residues. CDR3 nucleotides: TGCAGCGTTGAAGGGCGAGGACAGGGGGCTAGGGGACGCACCGGGGAGCTGTTTTTT. This translates into CSVEGRGQGARGRTGELFF.